These 15 T cell receptor beta chains originate from one sample sequenced in a study of blood T cell repertoires in COVID-19. The repertoire was sequenced with immunoSEQ multiplex PCR; TCRdb's copy has only in-frame clones and lacks some. The table lists under 30,000 clones, 80% of them singletons. The sequenced sample consisted of peripheral blood. The receptors stem from a woman in her 70s with acute or convalescent COVID-19.

This sequence joins TRBV4-1 and TRBJ2-7; 8 nucleotides match TRBD1. Germline CDR1 and CDR2: MGHRA and YSYEKL. This CDR3 is 17 amino acids long. The V segment lost 1 base and the J segment 4 bases; nucleotides outside the gene matches: 12. CDR3 DNA sequence: TGCGCCAGCAGCCAAGTGACGGGCCCAGGGGGCCATTACGAGCAGTACTTC. Protein sequence: CASSQVTGPGGHYEQYF.

The V and J genes are TRBV5-1 and TRBJ2-7, with TRBD2 matching over 11 bases. The V gene's germline CDR1 is SGHRS and CDR2 YFSETQ. Trimming removed 5 bases from V and 4 bases from J; junction bases left unmatched: 17. CDR3 length: 18 residues. Here the CDR3 DNA reads TGCGCCAGCAGTTCACGTAGCGGGCTGGCTAGCGGGAGGTACGAGCAGTACTTC. Translating it yields CASSSRSGLASGRYEQYF. The variable domain in full, with the rest retrieved from reference TRBV5-1 and TRBJ2-7, is KAGVTQTPRYLIKTRGQQVTLSCSPISGHRSVSWYQQTPGQGLQFLFEYFSETQRNKGNFPGRFSGRQFSNSRSEMNVSTLELGDSALYLCASSSRSGLASGRYEQYFGPGTRLTVT.

This clone was recorded a few times. The chain couples TRBV28 to TRBJ2-3, with TRBD2 matching over 9 bases. Trimming cost V 5 bases and J 5 bases; bases outside gene matches: 11. CDR3 length: 16 amino acids. CDR1 is MDHEN and CDR2 is SYDVKM in the germline V gene. The CDR3 nucleotides are TGTGCCAGCAGTCTTTTAGCGGGAGCAGCGGGAGATACGCAGTATTTT. Protein sequence: CASSLLAGAAGDTQYF. Full variable domain (rest looked up from reference TRBV28 and TRBJ2-3): DVKVTQSSRYLVKRTGEKVFLECVQDMDHENMFWYRQDPGLGLRLIYFSYDVKMKEKGDIPEGYSVSREKKERFSLILESASTNQTSMYLCASSLLAGAAGDTQYFGPGTRLTVL.

J is TRBJ2-3 and V is TRBV4-2, with 9 bases fitting TRBD2. The CDR3 contains 16 residues. V shed 0 bases and J 3 bases; nucleotides not matched to a gene: 4. Per germline, CDR1 LGHNA and CDR2 YNFKEQ. The CDR3 DNA reads as TGTGCCAGCAGCCAAGAGATAGCGGGAGCAACAGATACGCAGTATTTT. The encoded protein is CASSQEIAGATDTQYF.

The CDR3 protein is CASSQGRGNYGYTF. DNA for the CDR3: TGTGCCAGCAGCCAAGGCAGGGGAAACTATGGCTACACCTTC. The chain has TRBV3-1 (or the pseudogene TRBV3-2) and TRBJ1-2; possibly TRBD1 for D (6 bases). The V end lost 1 base, the J end lost 2 bases, and 8 bases lay between the germline ends. The CDR3 loop spans 14 amino acids. CDR1 LGHDT and CDR2 YNNKEL come from the germline V gene (reference sequence).

CDR3 nucleotide sequence: TGTGCCAGCAGTTTAAGTCAGATTGAAGCTTTCTTT. It yields the protein CASSLSQIEAFF. The chain joins TRBV28 to TRBJ1-1, with D unclear. This CDR3 spans 12 amino acids. Germline CDR1 MDHEN, CDR2 SYDVKM. The germline V and J ends were trimmed by 2 bases and 7 bases, with 8 bases remaining between them. Based on the CDR3 plus reference TRBV28 and TRBJ1-1, the full variable domain is DVKVTQSSRYLVKRTGEKVFLECVQDMDHENMFWYRQDPGLGLRLIYFSYDVKMKEKGDIPEGYSVSREKKERFSLILESASTNQTSMYLCASSLSQIEAFFGQGTRLTVV.

CDR3 coding DNA: TGTGCCTGGACCTCAATTGGTCAGCGGGAGCCGCCCGCCTACGCCAATGAGCAGTTCTTC. It encodes CAWTSIGQREPPAYANEQFF. The chain combines TRBV30 with TRBJ2-1, with 8 bases identical to TRBD2. The CDR3 sequence is 20 residues long. V lost 4 bases to trimming and J lost 6 bases; unmatched junction nucleotides: 26. Germline V gene lookup returns CDR1 GTSNPN and CDR2 SVGIG (reference sequence).

This clone was counted only a few times. The V call is TRBV28, the J call TRBJ2-4, with D maybe TRBD2 (5 bases). From germline, CDR1 is MDHEN and CDR2 SYDVKM. The V and J ends lost 4 bases and 0 bases respectively, with 10 bases between them. The CDR3 runs to 15 residues. The CDR3 DNA reads as TGTGCCAGCAGTTCCGACGGACTAGCCAAAAACATTCAGTACTTC. This encodes CASSSDGLAKNIQYF.

This chain links TRBV27 with TRBJ1-4; D perhaps matches TRBD1 (6 bases). The CDR3 extends over 16 amino acids. Germline assignment: CDR1 MNHEY and CDR2 SMNVEV (reference sequence). V shed 4 bases and J shed 8 bases, with 20 bases lying between them. The CDR3 nucleotides read TGTGCCAGCAGTTCCGTTACCAGGGGCGCTGGGGAAAAACTGTTTTTT. Protein sequence: CASSSVTRGAGEKLFF. Together with reference TRBV27 and TRBJ1-4, the CDR3 gives the full variable domain: EAQVTQNPRYLITVTGKKLTVTCSQNMNHEYMSWYRQDPGLGLRQIYYSMNVEVTDKGDVPEGYKVSRKEKRNFPLILESPSPNQTSLYFCASSSVTRGAGEKLFFGSGTQLSVL.

This sequence joins TRBV27 and TRBJ1-2; D is perhaps TRBD1 (6 bases). From germline, CDR1 is MNHEY and CDR2 SMNVEV (reference sequence). V was cut by 3 bases and J by 2 bases, with 7 bases left in between. This CDR3 spans 13 amino acids. In DNA, the CDR3 is TGTGCCAGCAGTTTCACAGGGAACTATGGCTACACCTTC. Translating it yields CASSFTGNYGYTF.

V gene TRBV28 combines with J gene TRBJ2-1, with 9 bases identical to TRBD2. The CDR3 spans 15 residues. Germline loops: CDR1 MDHEN, CDR2 SYDVKM. J was trimmed by 0 bases and V by 6 bases; bases with no gene match: 3. The CDR3 sequence: CASSISGSSYNEQFF. The CDR3 DNA sequence: TGTGCCAGCAGCATTAGCGGGAGCTCCTACAATGAGCAGTTCTTC. Filled out from reference TRBV28 and TRBJ2-1, the complete variable domain reads DVKVTQSSRYLVKRTGEKVFLECVQDMDHENMFWYRQDPGLGLRLIYFSYDVKMKEKGDIPEGYSVSREKKERFSLILESASTNQTSMYLCASSISGSSYNEQFFGPGTRLTVL.

This chain links TRBV7-2 with TRBJ1-1, with D possibly TRBD1 on 5 matching bases. Trimming took 5 bases from V and 4 from J, leaving 14 bases between them. The CDR3 length is 14 residues. Germline CDR1 reads SGHTA; CDR2 reads FQGNSA. CDR3 in DNA: TGTGCCAGCAGCCCTTATGGGGGGTCCACTGAAGCTTTCTTT. Its translation is CASSPYGGSTEAFF. Full variable domain (rest looked up from reference TRBV7-2 and TRBJ1-1): GAGVSQSPSNKVTEKGKDVELRCDPISGHTALYWYRQSLGQGLEFLIYFQGNSAPDKSGLPSDRFSAERTGGSVSTLTIQRTQQEDSAVYLCASSPYGGSTEAFFGQGTRLTVV.

The chain recombines TRBV19 with TRBJ1-1, with TRBD1 matching 7 bases. Germline CDR1 reads LNHDA; CDR2 reads SQIVND (reference sequence). V was pared by 7 bases and J by 4 bases, with 6 bases of the junction left unmatched. The length of the CDR3 is 13 residues. The CDR3 region is CASKPGGTTEAFF. For the CDR3, the DNA is TGTGCCAGTAAACCAGGGGGAACCACTGAAGCTTTCTTT.

This rearrangement joins TRBV7-2 to TRBJ2-7; 7 bases are a match to TRBD2. The CDR3 extends over 13 amino acids. V was clipped by 4 bases and J by 3 bases; unmatched bases: 3. The germline CDR1 and CDR2 sequences are SGHTA and FQGNSA. The CDR3 protein is CASSSSGGYEQYF. For the CDR3, the DNA is TGTGCCAGCAGCTCGTCGGGGGGCTACGAGCAGTACTTC.

The chain links TRBV5-8 to TRBJ1-2, with unresolved D. The V gene lost 3 bases and the J gene lost 1 base, with 10 bases spanning the gap. The CDR3 extends over 14 amino acids. Per germline, CDR1 SGHTS and CDR2 YDEGEE. CDR3 sequence: CASSSQNLNYGYTF. The CDR3 bases are TGTGCCAGCAGCTCACAGAACCTTAACTATGGCTACACCTTC. Supplemented by reference TRBV5-8 and TRBJ1-2, the full variable domain reads EAGVTQSPTHLIKTRGQQATLRCSPISGHTSVYWYQQALGLGLQFLLWYDEGEERNRGNFPPRFSGRQFPNYSSELNVNALELEDSALYLCASSSQNLNYGYTFGSGTRLTVV.